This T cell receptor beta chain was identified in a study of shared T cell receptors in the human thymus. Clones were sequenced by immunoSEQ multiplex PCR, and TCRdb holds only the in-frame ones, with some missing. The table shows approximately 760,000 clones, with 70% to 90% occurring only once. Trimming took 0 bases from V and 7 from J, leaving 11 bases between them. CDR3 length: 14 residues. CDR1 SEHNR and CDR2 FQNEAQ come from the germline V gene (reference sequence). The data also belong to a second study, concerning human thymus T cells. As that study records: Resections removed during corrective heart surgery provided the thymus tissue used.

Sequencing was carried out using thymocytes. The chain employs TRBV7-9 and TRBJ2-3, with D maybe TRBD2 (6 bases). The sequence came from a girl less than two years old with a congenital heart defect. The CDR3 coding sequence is TGTGCCAGCAGCTTAGCTCACGGCGGGAATACGCAGTATTTT. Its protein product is CASSLAHGGNTQYF. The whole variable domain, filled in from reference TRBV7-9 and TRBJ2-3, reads DTGVSQNPRHKITKRGQNVTFRCDPISEHNRLYWYRQTLGQGPEFLTYFQNEAQLEKSRLLSDRFSAERPKGSFSTLEIQRTEQGDSAMYLCASSLAHGGNTQYFGPGTRLTVL.